This T cell receptor (beta chain) was obtained from a study of cytomegalovirus exposure and HLA in healthy donors. Study-wide results and caveats: In a later analysis, productive TCRs from donors in an Asian-associated ancestry cluster reportedly carried fewer N-insertions than the cohort mean. There were three CMV-associated chains whose specificity for CMV antigens was confirmed in vitro. A missense DCLRE1C variant was associated with V- and J-gene trimming of TCR beta chains in a later analysis, and an independent cohort replicated the association.

The PCR ran on 60 Vbeta and 13 Jbeta primers. The assay was immunoSEQ multiplex PCR, and TCRdb's table has in-frame clones only and misses some. The sample holds some 150,000 clones, more than 65% seen once. A remark on this clone: The antigen remains unidentified.

CDR1 SNHLY and CDR2 FYNNEI come from the germline V gene. The CDR3 is 13 amino acids. V was shortened by 6 bases and J by 5 bases, with 13 bases between the two germline ends. It was healthy bone marrow donors who served as donors. The chain combines TRBV2 with TRBJ1-1, with D perhaps matching TRBD1 (6 bases). The sample was PBMCs. The receptor was isolated from a woman aged 30 to 39 in good health and CMV-seronegative. CDR3 region: CASRGGVITEAFF. The CDR3 DNA reads TGTGCCAGCAGAGGGGGGGTAATAACTGAAGCTTTCTTT.